The 26 T cell receptor beta chains in this list originate from one sample, sequenced in a study of blood T cell repertoires in COVID-19. Assay used: immunoSEQ multiplex PCR; TCRdb lists only in-frame clones, some missing. The data contain a few hundred thousand clones, about 82% of them singletons. Sequenced material: peripheral blood. These receptor sequences come from a woman aged 50 to 60 with acute or convalescent COVID-19.

This clone has only one observation. The chain employs TRBV4-1 and TRBJ1-2; a possible D gene is TRBD1 (5 bases). The CDR3 has 16 residues. Trimming took 2 bases from V and 5 from J, leaving 18 bases between them. Germline lookup yields CDR1 MGHRA and CDR2 YSYEKL. CDR3 nucleotides: TGCGCCAGCAGCCAAATAAACGCAGGGATCAAGTATGGCTACACCTTC. This gives the protein CASSQINAGIKYGYTF.

The genes are TRBV6-5 and TRBJ2-3; D is unclear. Germline V CDR1 and CDR2: MNHEY, SVGAGI. This CDR3 contains 16 residues. Trimming removed 0 bases from V and 0 bases from J, with 10 bases in between. CDR3 coding DNA: TGTGCCAGCAGTTACTCTGGCGGAAGAAGCACAGATACGCAGTATTTT. Amino acid sequence: CASSYSGGRSTDTQYF.

A few counts support this clone. This chain connects TRBV7-8 to TRBJ1-6, with D hard to call. Germline values: CDR1 SGHVS, CDR2 FQNEAQ. Trimming removed 5 bases from V and 10 bases from J, with 9 bases in between. This CDR3 contains 12 residues. CDR3 bases: TGTGCCAGCAGCCGCGGGATGTCACCCCTCCACTTT. Amino acids: CASSRGMSPLHF.

The rearrangement uses TRBV18 and TRBJ1-3, with TRBD1 matching over 7 bases. Germline loops: CDR1 KGHSH, CDR2 LQKENI. CDR3 length equals 16 residues. With V trimmed by 3 bases and J by 1 base, 6 bases remained unmatched. This chain's CDR3 is CASSPRQGGSGNTIYF. CDR3 DNA sequence: TGTGCCAGCTCACCTCGACAGGGCGGGTCTGGAAACACCATATATTTT.

Regarding this clone: An end of the junction differs from the germline gene, which may be a read error. This chain's CDR3 is CVSSKDSLNQPQHF. The CDR3 coding sequence is TGTGTCAGCAGCAAAGACAGTCTCAATCAGCCCCAGCATTTT. The J gene is TRBJ1-5, the V gene TRBV9; TRBD1 might be the D (5 bases). The CDR3 is made up of 14 amino acids. CDR1 is SGDLS, CDR2 YYNGEE, per germline.

This chain links TRBV27 with TRBJ1-5; D unclear. Germline CDR1 and CDR2: MNHEY and SMNVEV (reference sequence). V shed 3 bases and J shed 6 bases, with 6 bases lying between them. The CDR3 is made up of 12 amino acids. The CDR3, as DNA: TGTGCCAGCAGTTTGGCTGGTCAGCCCCAGCATTTT. Its translation is CASSLAGQPQHF.

This clone was counted a single time. The rearrangement links TRBV24-1 to TRBJ2-3; 15 bases are a match to TRBD2. V trimming: 3 bases; J trimming: 2 bases; junction bases outside the gene matches: 8. In germline, CDR1 is KGHDR, CDR2 SFDVKD. CDR3 size: 19 residues. In nucleotides, the CDR3 is TGTGCCACCAGTGATCGAGCCGGGACTAGCGGGAGGCACACAGATACGCAGTATTTT. Translation gives CATSDRAGTSGRHTDTQYF.

The V and J genes are TRBV7-9 and TRBJ2-1, with 8 bases aligning to TRBD2. Germline V gene lookup returns CDR1 SEHNR and CDR2 FQNEAQ (reference sequence). V lost 1 base, J lost 9 bases, and 8 bases stayed unmatched. The CDR3 extends over 15 amino acids. The CDR3 is CASSLVSSGRSEQFF. DNA for the CDR3: TGTGCCAGCAGCTTAGTATCCAGCGGGAGATCTGAGCAGTTCTTC. The full variable domain, completed using reference TRBV7-9 and TRBJ2-1, is DTGVSQNPRHKITKRGQNVTFRCDPISEHNRLYWYRQTLGQGPEFLTYFQNEAQLEKSRLLSDRFSAERPKGSFSTLEIQRTEQGDSAMYLCASSLVSSGRSEQFFGPGTRLTVL.

The chain links TRBV4-1 to TRBJ1-5; the D gene is possibly TRBD1 (5 bases). Trimming left V 2 bases short and J 9 bases short, with 8 bases between. There are 12 residues in the CDR3. The V gene's germline CDR1 is MGHRA and CDR2 YSYEKL. The CDR3 region has the DNA TGCGCCAGCAGCCAACCCGGGGGGCCCCAGCATTTT. Protein sequence: CASSQPGGPQHF.

In this sample, this clone turned up a few times. The V gene is TRBV6-5, the J gene TRBJ1-2; the match to TRBD1 covers 8 bases. The CDR3 sequence is 13 residues long. CDR1 is MNHEY and CDR2 is SVGAGI in the germline V gene. Unmatched junction bases numbered 9, after V lost 6 bases and J lost 9 bases. CDR3 DNA: TGTGCCAGCAGCCCCGGACAGGGTCGCCGCTACACCTTC. It codes for CASSPGQGRRYTF.

In this sample, this clone turned up a few times. This chain connects TRBV6-5 to TRBJ1-1; D is possibly TRBD1 (5 bases). Germline CDR1 and CDR2: MNHEY and SVGAGI. V lost 3 bases and J lost 8, with 7 bases in between. This CDR3 contains 11 residues. The CDR3 nucleotides read TGTGCCAGCAGTTATCGGGGGGAAGCTTTCTTT. This encodes CASSYRGEAFF.

The genes are TRBV7-9 and TRBJ2-2, with D possibly being TRBD2 (5 bases). CDR3 length: 16 residues. V gave up 8 bases and J gave up 2 bases, with 18 bases separating them. Germline lookup yields CDR1 SEHNR and CDR2 FQNEAQ (reference sequence). CDR3 sequence (DNA): TGTGCCAGCTGGCTGAATGTGGGAGTTAACACCGGGGAGCTGTTTTTT. Translated: CASWLNVGVNTGELFF.

The V gene is TRBV12-3 or TRBV12-4, the J gene TRBJ1-5, with no clear D. V shed 1 base and J shed 5 bases, with 6 bases lying between them. The CDR3 is 13 residues long. CDR3 in amino acids: CASSLGGDQPQHF. CDR3 bases: TGTGCCAGCAGTTTAGGGGGAGATCAGCCCCAGCATTTT.

The V and J genes are TRBV28 and TRBJ2-2, with 8 bases lining up with TRBD2. Germline values: CDR1 MDHEN, CDR2 SYDVKM. The V and J ends lost 7 bases and 5 bases, in that order; junction bases with no gene match: 9. CDR3 length: 15 amino acids. As DNA, the CDR3 is TGTGCCAGCATGCCAGCGGGAGTATTTACCGGGGAGCTGTTTTTT. Its translation is CASMPAGVFTGELFF.

CDR3 residues: CASSLDRGGSYEQYF. In nucleotides, the CDR3 is TGTGCCAGCAGCTTAGACAGGGGTGGCTCCTACGAGCAGTACTTC. This chain uses TRBV7-3 with TRBJ2-7; 8 bases fit TRBD1. The trim removed 2 bases at V and 0 bases at J, leaving 3 bases unmatched. The CDR3 runs 15 residues. Germline loops: CDR1 SGHTA, CDR2 FQGTGA.

The chain recombines TRBV5-1 with TRBJ2-3; 8 bases are a match to TRBD1. The ends lost 4 bases at V and 4 bases at J; junction bases unmatched: 5. CDR3 size: 14 residues. Germline V gives CDR1 SGHRS, CDR2 YFSETQ. The CDR3 reads CASSNGQGPDTQYF. CDR3 nucleotide sequence: TGCGCCAGCAGCAACGGACAGGGACCAGATACGCAGTATTTT. Full variable domain (outside the CDR3, taken from reference TRBV5-1 and TRBJ2-3): KAGVTQTPRYLIKTRGQQVTLSCSPISGHRSVSWYQQTPGQGLQFLFEYFSETQRNKGNFPGRFSGRQFSNSRSEMNVSTLELGDSALYLCASSNGQGPDTQYFGPGTRLTVL.

V gene TRBV11-3 combines with J gene TRBJ2-1; 7 positions agree with TRBD2. The germline V gene has CDR1 SGHNT and CDR2 YENEEA. With 1 base clipped from V and 10 bases from J, the junction kept 4 bases outside the gene matches. The CDR3 has 13 amino acids. The CDR3 region is CASSLGEGYEQFF. The CDR3 DNA is TGTGCCAGCAGCTTAGGGGAGGGGTACGAGCAGTTCTTC.

This clone showed up just once. The rearrangement links TRBV28 to TRBJ1-3; no clear D. V was cut by 6 bases and J by 4 bases, with 7 bases left in between. The CDR3 is made up of 12 amino acids. Germline values: CDR1 MDHEN, CDR2 SYDVKM. The CDR3 DNA sequence: TGTGCCAGCAGGAGGGCAGGAAACACCATATATTTT. This codes for CASRRAGNTIYF.

The J gene is TRBJ1-3, the V gene TRBV5-1, with TRBD1 identical over 7 bases. V was pared by 3 bases and J by 0 bases, with 9 bases of the junction left unmatched. Germline CDR1 is SGHRS and CDR2 is YFSETQ. The length of the CDR3 is 17 residues. In DNA form, the CDR3 reads TGCGCCAGCAGCTCCGCCGGGACAGCGACCTCTGGAAACACCATATATTTT. This sequence encodes CASSSAGTATSGNTIYF.

The count of this clone is one. Other DNA sequences in the sample encode the same CDR3. V is TRBV28 and J is TRBJ2-7; D perhaps matches TRBD2 (5 bases). Trimming cost V 2 bases and J 3 bases, with 5 bases left between them. CDR3 length: 12 amino acids. Germline CDR1 and CDR2: MDHEN and SYDVKM. CDR3 DNA sequence: TGTGCCAGCAGTTTAGCGGGCTACGAGCAGTACTTC. This codes for CASSLAGYEQYF.

The rearrangement joins TRBV7-2 to TRBJ1-1; a possible D gene is TRBD1 (6 bases). V was shortened by 2 bases and J by 1 base, with 14 bases between the two germline ends. Per the germline V gene, CDR1 is SGHTA and CDR2 is FQGNSA. The CDR3 spans 16 residues. CDR3 DNA sequence: TGTGCCAGCAGCTTAATGTCTTCCAGGGGGAACACTGAAGCTTTCTTT. This gives the protein CASSLMSSRGNTEAFF.

CDR3 nucleotide sequence: TGTGCCAGCAGTTACTCAGCGACCACCAATGAGCAGTTCTTC. Residues: CASSYSATTNEQFF. J is TRBJ2-1 and V is TRBV6-5, with unresolved D. This CDR3 is 14 amino acids long. Germline CDR1 is MNHEY and CDR2 is SVGAGI. V lost 0 bases, J lost 6 bases, and 9 bases lay in between.

The chain employs TRBV7-3 and TRBJ1-1, with 8 bases that match TRBD1. The CDR3 is made up of 12 amino acids. CDR1 and CDR2 (germline): SGHTA, FQGTGA. J gave up 1 base and V 8 bases, and 0 bases lay outside the gene matches. This CDR3 reads CASGTGNTEAFF. CDR3 DNA sequence: TGTGCCAGCGGGACAGGGAACACTGAAGCTTTCTTT.

The chain uses TRBV5-4 and TRBJ2-3, with 7 bases lining up with TRBD2. Germline V gene sequence: CDR1 SGHNT, CDR2 YYREEE (reference sequence). The CDR3 is 15 amino acids. The trim removed 2 bases at V and 1 base at J, leaving 4 bases unmatched. The CDR3: CASSFGLAGTDTQYF. Written as DNA, the CDR3 is TGTGCCAGCAGCTTTGGGCTAGCGGGCACAGATACGCAGTATTTT.

The chain employs TRBV6-5 and TRBJ1-4; no clear D. Germline-derived CDR1 and CDR2 are MNHEY and SVGAGI. Trimming took 2 bases from V and 0 from J, leaving 7 bases between them. This CDR3 is built from 15 residues. This CDR3 reads CASSYRRATNEKLFF. CDR3 nucleotide sequence: TGTGCCAGCAGTTACAGGAGAGCAACTAATGAAAAACTGTTTTTT.

The table lists this clone with a count of one. The rearrangement joins TRBV7-9 to TRBJ2-7, with 8 bases fitting TRBD1. V shed 2 bases, J shed 3 bases, and the junction held 9 bases outside the gene matches. The CDR3 totals 16 residues. The germline CDR1 and CDR2 sequences are SEHNR and FQNEAQ (reference sequence). CDR3 bases: TGTGCCAGCAGCTTAAGGCCCCAGGGGGCCGGCTACGAGCAGTACTTC. Protein product: CASSLRPQGAGYEQYF.